This is a list of T cell receptor beta chains from one sample in a study of blood T cells in healthy people across ages. TCRdb reanalysed the 5' RACE reads using MiXCR and keeps one entry per CDR3 protein. The sample has 750,000 to 950,000 distinct CDR3 sequences, about 55% seen once. Sequencing was carried out using blood. These receptors came from a man older than 75 in good health. The conserved cysteine and the conserved F or W are not part of the CDR3 here. Fields, in order: CDR3 length, V gene, CDR3 protein.

13,TRBV9,ASSVGLGQAYGYT
14,TRBV27,ASSLTRAGHSRGYT
11,TRBV20-1,SASPGASYEQY
12,TRBV5-1,ASSSVGTSTEQF
10,TRBV20-1,SAFSQDQPQH
13,TRBV20-1,SAQYRDWYYNEQF
13,TRBV2,ASRGAAGQKETQY
13,TRBV2,ASSDEVRVGTEAF
13,TRBV6-5,ASSLTGGLNQPQH
12,TRBV6-1,ASSEQRGGYEQY
13,TRBV30,AWSSPGLAANEQF
9,TRBV28,ASSSATEQY
13,TRBV15,ATSSGILRTGIQY
13,TRBV5-1,ASSFRQEYQETQY